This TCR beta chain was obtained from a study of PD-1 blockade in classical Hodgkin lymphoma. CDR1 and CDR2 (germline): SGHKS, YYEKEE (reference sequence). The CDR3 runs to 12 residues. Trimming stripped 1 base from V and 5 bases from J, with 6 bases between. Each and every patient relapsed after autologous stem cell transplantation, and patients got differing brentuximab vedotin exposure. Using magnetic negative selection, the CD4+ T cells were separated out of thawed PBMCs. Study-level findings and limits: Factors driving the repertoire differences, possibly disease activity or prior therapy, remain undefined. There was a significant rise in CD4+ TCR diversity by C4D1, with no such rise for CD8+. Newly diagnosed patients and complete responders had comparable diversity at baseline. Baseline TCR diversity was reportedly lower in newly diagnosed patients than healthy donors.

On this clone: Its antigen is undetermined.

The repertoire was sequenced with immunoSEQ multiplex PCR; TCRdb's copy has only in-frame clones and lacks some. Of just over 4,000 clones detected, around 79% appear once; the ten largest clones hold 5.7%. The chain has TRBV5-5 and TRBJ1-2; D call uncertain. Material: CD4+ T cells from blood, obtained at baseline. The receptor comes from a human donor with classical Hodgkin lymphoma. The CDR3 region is CASSLSQYGYTF. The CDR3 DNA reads TGTGCCAGCAGCTTGTCTCAGTATGGCTACACCTTC. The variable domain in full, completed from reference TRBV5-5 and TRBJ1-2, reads DAGVTQSPTHLIKTRGQQVTLRCSPISGHKSVSWYQQVLGQGPQFIFQYYEKEERGRGNFPDRFSARQFPNYSSELNVNALLLGDSALYLCASSLSQYGYTFGSGTRLTVV.